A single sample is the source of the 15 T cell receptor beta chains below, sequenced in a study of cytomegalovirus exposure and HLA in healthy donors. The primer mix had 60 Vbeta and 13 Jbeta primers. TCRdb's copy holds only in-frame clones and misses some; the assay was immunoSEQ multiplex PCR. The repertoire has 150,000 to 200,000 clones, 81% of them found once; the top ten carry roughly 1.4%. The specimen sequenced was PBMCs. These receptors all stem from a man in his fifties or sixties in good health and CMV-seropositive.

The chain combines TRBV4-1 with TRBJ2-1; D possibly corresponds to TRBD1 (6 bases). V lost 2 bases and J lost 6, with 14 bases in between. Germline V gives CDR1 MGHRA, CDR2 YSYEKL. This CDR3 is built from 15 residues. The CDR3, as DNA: TGCGCCAGCAGCCAACGACTGCAGGGGTTCAATGAGCAGTTCTTC. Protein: CASSQRLQGFNEQFF.

CDR3 in DNA: TGCGCCAGCAGCTTCGGAGCGGGGGCCGGCACAGATACGCAGTATTTT. Translating it yields CASSFGAGAGTDTQYF. The V and J genes are TRBV5-1 and TRBJ2-3; 8 positions match TRBD2. CDR3 length: 16 residues. Germline trimming cut 2 bases from V and 1 base from J; bases unmatched to any gene: 6. Germline CDR1 SGHRS, CDR2 YFSETQ.

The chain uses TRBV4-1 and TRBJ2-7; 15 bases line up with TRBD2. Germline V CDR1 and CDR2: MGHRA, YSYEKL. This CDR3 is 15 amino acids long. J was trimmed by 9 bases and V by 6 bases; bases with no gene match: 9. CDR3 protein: CASSATGGLAGGQYF. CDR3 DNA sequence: TGCGCCAGCAGTGCGACCGGGGGACTAGCGGGAGGGCAGTACTTC.

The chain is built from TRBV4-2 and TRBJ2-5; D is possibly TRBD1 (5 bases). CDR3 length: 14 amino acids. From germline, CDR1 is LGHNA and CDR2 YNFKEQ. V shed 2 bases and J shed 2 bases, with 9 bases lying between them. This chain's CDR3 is CASSQWTQQETQYF. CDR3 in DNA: TGTGCCAGCAGCCAATGGACACAACAAGAGACCCAGTACTTC.

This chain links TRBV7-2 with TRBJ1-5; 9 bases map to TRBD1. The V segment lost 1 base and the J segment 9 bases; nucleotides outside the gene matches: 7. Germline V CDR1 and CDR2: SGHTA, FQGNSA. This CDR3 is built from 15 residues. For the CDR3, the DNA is TGTGCCAGCAGCTTAGGGACAGGGGCAACATTGCCCCAGCATTTT. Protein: CASSLGTGATLPQHF.

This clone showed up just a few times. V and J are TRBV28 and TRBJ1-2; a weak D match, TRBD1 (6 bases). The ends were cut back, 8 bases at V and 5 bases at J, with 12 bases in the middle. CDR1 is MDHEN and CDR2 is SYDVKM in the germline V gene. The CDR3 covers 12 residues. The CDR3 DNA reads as TGTGCCAGCCGGGACACCTTTTATGGCTACACCTTC. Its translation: CASRDTFYGYTF.

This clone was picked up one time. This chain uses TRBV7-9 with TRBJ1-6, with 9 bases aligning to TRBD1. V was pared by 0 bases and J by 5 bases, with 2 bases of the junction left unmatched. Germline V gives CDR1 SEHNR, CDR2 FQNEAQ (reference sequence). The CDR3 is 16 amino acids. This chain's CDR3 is CASSLAGQGHNSPLHF. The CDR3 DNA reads TGTGCCAGCAGCTTAGCGGGACAGGGACATAATTCACCCCTCCACTTT.

CDR3 in amino acids: CASSYPAGGELFF. The CDR3 DNA is TGTGCCAGCAGTTATCCAGCGGGCGGGGAGCTGTTTTTT. The chain couples TRBV28 to TRBJ2-2; D is perhaps TRBD2 (6 bases). The CDR3 is made up of 13 amino acids. V was cut by 4 bases and J by 7 bases, with 10 bases left in between. Germline assignment: CDR1 MDHEN and CDR2 SYDVKM. The whole variable domain, filled in from reference TRBV28 and TRBJ2-2, reads DVKVTQSSRYLVKRTGEKVFLECVQDMDHENMFWYRQDPGLGLRLIYFSYDVKMKEKGDIPEGYSVSREKKERFSLILESASTNQTSMYLCASSYPAGGELFFGEGSRLTVL.

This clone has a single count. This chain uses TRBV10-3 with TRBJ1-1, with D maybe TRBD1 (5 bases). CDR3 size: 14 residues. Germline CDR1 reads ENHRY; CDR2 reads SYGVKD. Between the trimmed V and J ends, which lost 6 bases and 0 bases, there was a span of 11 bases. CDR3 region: CAISREGLNTEAFF. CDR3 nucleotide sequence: TGTGCCATCAGCAGGGAAGGGTTGAACACTGAAGCTTTCTTT.

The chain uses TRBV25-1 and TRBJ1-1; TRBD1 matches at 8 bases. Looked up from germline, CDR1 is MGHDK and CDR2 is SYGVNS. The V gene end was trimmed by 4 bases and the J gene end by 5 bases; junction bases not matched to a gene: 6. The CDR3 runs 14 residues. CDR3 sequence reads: CASSVTGVDTEAFF. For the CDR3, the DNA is TGTGCCAGCAGTGTGACAGGGGTGGATACTGAAGCTTTCTTT. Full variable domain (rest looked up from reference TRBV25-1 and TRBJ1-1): EADIYQTPRYLVIGTGKKITLECSQTMGHDKMYWYQQDPGMELHLIHYSYGVNSTEKGDLSSESTVSRIRTEHFPLTLESARPSHTSQYLCASSVTGVDTEAFFGQGTRLTVV.

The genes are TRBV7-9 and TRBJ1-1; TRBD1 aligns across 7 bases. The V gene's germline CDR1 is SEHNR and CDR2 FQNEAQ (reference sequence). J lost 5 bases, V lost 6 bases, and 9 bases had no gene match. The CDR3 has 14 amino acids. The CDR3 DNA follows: TGTGCCAGCAGTTTCGGACAGGCGGGGACTGAAGCTTTCTTT. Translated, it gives CASSFGQAGTEAFF.

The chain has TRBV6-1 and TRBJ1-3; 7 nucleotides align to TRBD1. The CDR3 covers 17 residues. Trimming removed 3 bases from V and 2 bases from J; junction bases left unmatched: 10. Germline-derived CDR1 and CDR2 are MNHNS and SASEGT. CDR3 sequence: CASSEIGTAAPGNTIYF. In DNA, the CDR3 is TGTGCCAGCAGTGAGATCGGGACAGCCGCCCCTGGAAACACCATATATTTT.

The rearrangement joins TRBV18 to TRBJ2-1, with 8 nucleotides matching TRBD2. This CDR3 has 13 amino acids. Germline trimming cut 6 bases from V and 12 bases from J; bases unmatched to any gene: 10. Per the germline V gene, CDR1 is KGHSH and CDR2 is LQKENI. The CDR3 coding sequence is TGTGCCAGCTCCCCTGGCGGGGGGTCTTCGCAGTTCTTC. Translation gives CASSPGGGSSQFF.

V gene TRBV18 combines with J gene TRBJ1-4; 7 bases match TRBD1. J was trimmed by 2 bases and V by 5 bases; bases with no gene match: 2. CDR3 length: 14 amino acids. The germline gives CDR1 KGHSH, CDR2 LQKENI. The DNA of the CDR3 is TGTGCCAGCTCATCGGACAGGACTAATGAAAAACTGTTTTTT. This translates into CASSSDRTNEKLFF.

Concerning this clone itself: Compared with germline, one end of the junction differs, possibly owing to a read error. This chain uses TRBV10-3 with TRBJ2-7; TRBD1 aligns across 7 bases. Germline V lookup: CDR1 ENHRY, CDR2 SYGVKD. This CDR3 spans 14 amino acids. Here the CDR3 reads CAIREYRDSYEQYF. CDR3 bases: TGTGCCATCAGGGAGTACCGGGACAGCTACGAGCAGTACTTC.